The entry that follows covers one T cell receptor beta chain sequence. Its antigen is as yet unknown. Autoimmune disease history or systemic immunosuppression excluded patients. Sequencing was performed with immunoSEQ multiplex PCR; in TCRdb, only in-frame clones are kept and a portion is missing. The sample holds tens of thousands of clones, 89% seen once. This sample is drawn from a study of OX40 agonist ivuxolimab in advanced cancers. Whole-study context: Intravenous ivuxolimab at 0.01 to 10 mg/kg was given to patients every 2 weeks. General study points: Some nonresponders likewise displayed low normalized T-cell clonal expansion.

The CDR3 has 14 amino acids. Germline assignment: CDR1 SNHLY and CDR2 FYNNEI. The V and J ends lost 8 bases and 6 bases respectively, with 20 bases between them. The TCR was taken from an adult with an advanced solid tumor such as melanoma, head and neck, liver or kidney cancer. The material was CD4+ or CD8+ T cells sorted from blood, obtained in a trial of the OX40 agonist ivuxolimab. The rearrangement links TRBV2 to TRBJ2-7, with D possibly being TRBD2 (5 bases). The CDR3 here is CASSRAETISEQYF. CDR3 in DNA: TGTGCCAGCTCACGAGCGGAAACCATTTCCGAGCAGTACTTC.